A selection of T cell receptor delta chains follows, all from one sample in a study of Vδ1+ human thymocytes. TCRdb reprocessed the multiplex PCR reads through CATT. The sample yields 45,000 to 60,000 delta-chain clones, approximately 16% seen once. Sequencing used Vdelta1+ gamma-delta thymocytes from the thymus. The receptors originated from a boy less than two years old who had congenital heart surgery. Each CDR3 is given with its conserved first and last residue. Fields, in order: V gene, J gene, D gene, clone size, CDR3 DNA, CDR3 protein. D genes are given only for firm matches. Clone size, where shown, is once, few, many, or a class for clones that have expanded.

TRDV1	TRDJ1	NA	NA	TGTGCTCTTGGGCCCTGGCCTTCCTACACCATTCCTTTACTGGGGGGCAACACCGATAAACTCATCTTT	CALGPWPSYTIPLLGGNTDKLIF
TRDV1	TRDJ1	NA	NA	TGTGCTCTTGGGGGCGGAGGGGAGTACACCGATAAACTCATCTTT	CALGGGGEYTDKLIF
TRDV1	TRDJ1	TRDD3	NA	TGTGCTCTTGGGGAACTCCCCCCCACTGGGGGATACGGCACCGATAAACTCATCTTT	CALGELPPTGGYGTDKLIF
TRDV1	TRDJ1	TRDD3	NA	TGTGCTCTTGGGGAACCCCTCTGGTTCCACTGGGGGATACGCGTTGGGGGCTCACGCAGGTACACCGATAAACTCATCTTT	CALGEPLWFHWGIRVGGSRRYTDKLIF
TRDV1	TRDJ1	TRDD3	NA	TGTGCTCTTGGGGAGCCCTCCTCCCGTACTGGGGGCCAGCCGTACACCGATAAACTCATCTTT	CALGEPSSRTGGQPYTDKLIF
TRDV1	TRDJ1	NA	few	TGTGCTCTTGGGGAACTTGTTGGCGTACTGGGTTACAAGTACACCGATAAACTCATCTTT	CALGELVGVLGYKYTDKLIF
TRDV1	TRDJ1	TRDD3	few	TGTGCTCTTGGGGAACTACCCCGTCCCCCCTTTTACTGGGGGATACCCTACACCGATAAACTCATCTTT	CALGELPRPPFYWGIPYTDKLIF
TRDV1	TRDJ1	NA	few	TGTGCTCTTGGGGAACACCCGTACTGGGAGTACACCGATAAACTCATCTTT	CALGEHPYWEYTDKLIF
TRDV1	TRDJ1	TRDD3	few	TGTGCTCTTTTAAAGAGAACCTACGACTGGGGGATGGGAGTCAGTAAGCTCATCTTT	CALLKRTYDWGMGVSKLIF
TRDV1	TRDJ1	NA	NA	TGTGCTCTTGGGGAATTACCCCCCCTCCTACGGGGGGGGATCGGTAAACTCATCTTT	CALGELPPLLRGGIGKLIF
TRDV1	TRDJ1	TRDD3	few	TGTGCTCTTGGGCACCCTTGGGGATACCACCCCACCGATAAACTCATCTTT	CALGHPWGYHPTDKLIF
TRDV1	TRDJ1	TRDD3	NA	TGTGCTCTCCCAACCAATTACTGGGGGAGAAAAAGGTACACCGATAAACTCATCTTT	CALPTNYWGRKRYTDKLIF
TRDV1	TRDJ1	TRDD3	NA	TGTGCTCTTGGGGAGTCAAAGGCCTGGGGGATGCCGTACACCGATAAAATCATCTTT	CALGESKAWGMPYTDKIIF
TRDV1	TRDJ1	TRDD3	NA	TGTGCTCTTGGGGAATGGACTGGGGGATATTTATGTTCCACCGATAAACTCATCTTT	CALGEWTGGYLCSTDKLIF
TRDV1	TRDJ1	TRDD3	once	TGTGCTCTTGGGGAACTCACTGTTTCGGAGTGCAACGTCCCCGAGTCGGTGGGGGATACTATCACCGGTAAACTCATCTTT	CALGELTVSECNVPESVGDTITGKLIF
TRDV1	TRDJ1	TRDD3	NA	TGTGCTCTTGGGTCACTCTGGGGATACCCCCACGCTGCCGATAAACTCATCTTT	CALGSLWGYPHAADKLIF
TRDV1	TRDJ1	NA	few	TGTGCTCTTGGGGAACTTATCGTCCCTTTAGGGGTACGGACTAGACTCATCTTT	CALGELIVPLGVRTRLIF
TRDV1	TRDJ1	NA	NA	TGTGCTCTTGGGCATTCTCAGTACACCGATAAACTCATCTTT	CALGHSQYTDKLIF
TRDV1	TRDJ1	TRDD3	few	TGTGCTCTTGCACCCTGCCTGAGGGGGACTACTGGGGGATATGGTGGGGAATACACCGATAAACTCATCTTT	CALAPCLRGTTGGYGGEYTDKLIF
TRDV1	TRDJ1	TRDD3	few	TGTGCTCTTGGGGAAGGCCTTGGGGGGATTTACACCGATAAACTCATCTTT	CALGEGLGGIYTDKLIF
TRDV1	TRDJ1	TRDD3	few	TGTGCTCTTGGGGAACTTCCCCTTTCCTACTGGGGGATACGATCACGACTCATCTTT	CALGELPLSYWGIRSRLIF
TRDV1	TRDJ1	NA	few	TGTGCTCTTGGGGAGATCCCTTCCTACGTTGGTGGGGGATCGGCCGATAAACTCATCTTT	CALGEIPSYVGGGSADKLIF
TRDV1	TRDJ1	NA	NA	TGTGCTCTTGGGGAAAAGGTAGGCGCTGGGCGAATCAAACTCATCTTC	CALGEKVGAGRIKLIF
TRDV1	TRDJ1	TRDD3	NA	TGTGCTCTTGGGGAAATCGGGGATTGGGGGACTCCGTACACCGATAAACTCATCTTT	CALGEIGDWGTPYTDKLIF
TRDV1	TRDJ1	TRDD3	few	TGTGCTCTTGGGGCCCCCCCGTTCTTATCACTGGGGGATGTGGTTTCGTATAAACTCATCTTT	CALGAPPFLSLGDVVSYKLIF
TRDV1	TRDJ1	TRDD3	few	TGTGCTCTTGGGCCCATCCGATACTGGGGGATTGGGAGACTCATCTTT	CALGPIRYWGIGRLIF
TRDV1	TRDJ1	NA	NA	TGTGCTCTTGGGGACCTCCAAGGGACTATCCCCCTGTACACCGATAAACTCATCTTT	CALGDLQGTIPLYTDKLIF
TRDV1	TRDJ1	NA	NA	TGTGCTCTTGGGGAGCTCCTATCCTACTCCCACGGGCTGGGGGTACACACCGATAAACTCATCTTT	CALGELLSYSHGLGVHTDKLIF
TRDV1	TRDJ1	TRDD3	NA	TGTGCTCTTGGGGAACTCCTACTTCCAGTACTGGGGGACCCCGTGTCCGTAGGGGCCGATAAACTCATCTTT	CALGELLLPVLGDPVSVGADKLIF
TRDV1	TRDJ1	NA	NA	TGTGCTCTTGGGGAACTAGTCGATGTCGGTAGTTGTTCGATTGACGATAAACTCATCTTT	CALGELVDVGSCSIDDKLIF
TRDV1	TRDJ1	TRDD3	NA	TGTGCTCTTGGGGAACTAGGAATCTTACTTCTGACTGGGGGATACGGCACCGATAAACTCATCTTT	CALGELGILLLTGGYGTDKLIF
TRDV1	TRDJ1	TRDD3	NA	TGTGCTCTTGGGCCGCGGCCTTCCGAACTGGGGGATACTCCTTACACCGATAAACTCATCTTT	CALGPRPSELGDTPYTDKLIF
TRDV1	TRDJ1	NA	few	TGTGCTCTTGGTCCCAGGGGGGTCCTCGCGCTGGGACGTACCACCGATAAACTCATCTTT	CALGPRGVLALGRTTDKLIF
TRDV1	TRDJ2	NA	NA	TGTGCTCTTGGGGCCCACGGCCCTTACTGGGCAGCTTTGACAGCACAACTCTTCTTT	CALGAHGPYWAALTAQLFF
TRDV1	TRDJ1	NA	NA	TGTGCTCTTGGGAAACGTCTCACTGGGCAACTCATCTTT	CALGKRLTGQLIF
TRDV1	TRDJ1	NA	NA	TGTGCTCTTGGGGAGACTATGCCTTCCTACAGGGGTCTGGGGGAAGCATCAAAACTCATCTTT	CALGETMPSYRGLGEASKLIF
TRDV1	TRDJ1	TRDD3	NA	TGTGCTCTTGGGGAAGGGGTCTGTAGGGGGGATCCCCCTCCCTACACCGATAAACTCATCTTT	CALGEGVCRGDPPPYTDKLIF
TRDV1	TRDJ1	NA	NA	TGTGCTCTTGGGGAACCCCCTAGAAGAAGGGGGTCCCGAGTCACCGATAAACTCATCTTT	CALGEPPRRRGSRVTDKLIF
TRDV1	TRDJ1	TRDD3	few	TGTGCTCTTGTTCCTTCTCCCTACTGGGGGATAACTCCTTACACCGATAAACTCATCTTT	CALVPSPYWGITPYTDKLIF
TRDV1	TRDJ1	TRDD3	few	TGTGCTCTTGGGGAACACTCTCGCCTACAGGTACTGGGGGATAATGCCACCGATAAACTCATCTTT	CALGEHSRLQVLGDNATDKLIF
TRDV1	TRDJ1	TRDD3	few	TGTGCTCTAATTTCCTGGGGGATGGTGAACACCGATAAACTCATCTTT	CALISWGMVNTDKLIF
TRDV1	TRDJ1	TRDD3	few	TGTGCTCTTGGCACCAAACTGGGGGACCGAATCTCCGCCGATAAACTCATCTTT	CALGTKLGDRISADKLIF
TRDV1	TRDJ1	TRDD3	NA	TGTGCTCTTGTGATGCCAGGGGGATCCTTTGTACCCGATAAACTCATCTTT	CALVMPGGSFVPDKLIF
TRDV1	TRDJ1	NA	few	TGTGCTCTTGGGGAACGCCGTTCTACACTGGCGTACTTCGGTAAACTCATCTTT	CALGERRSTLAYFGKLIF
TRDV1	TRDJ1	TRDD3	few	TGTGCTCTTGGGGAAAGCGGGAATATGGGATACTCGTACACCGATAAACTCATCTTT	CALGESGNMGYSYTDKLIF
TRDV1	TRDJ2	NA	few	TGTGCTCTTGGGGATCCTCTTCCCCCCCTCGCTTTGACAGCACAACTCTTCTTT	CALGDPLPPLALTAQLFF
TRDV1	TRDJ1	TRDD3	NA	TGTGCTCTTGCCCTACTGTGGGGGACCTATACGGGGTACACCGATAAACTCATCTTT	CALALLWGTYTGYTDKLIF
TRDV1	TRDJ1	NA	few	TGTGCTCTTGGGGAAGAATTGTCTACTTGTTACACCGATAAACTCATCTTT	CALGEELSTCYTDKLIF